Listed below are T cell receptor beta chains from one sample, sequenced in a study of OX40 agonist ivuxolimab in advanced cancers. TCRdb keeps only in-frame clones here, not all; method: immunoSEQ multiplex PCR. The sample records 82,000 or so clones, around 85% being singletons. This sample comprised CD4+ or CD8+ T cells sorted from blood, obtained in a trial of the OX40 agonist ivuxolimab. The receptors come from an adult with an advanced solid tumor such as melanoma, head and neck, liver or kidney cancer. Both conserved end residues are part of each CDR3. Each record gives: J gene, D gene, V gene, clone size, CDR3 DNA, CDR3 protein. The D gene is left open where the match is weak. Some rows have no size entry. The others give once, few or many, or a class for an expanded clone.

J gene: TRBJ2-7; D gene: TRBD1; V gene: TRBV2; clone size: .; CDR3 DNA: TGTGCCAGCCAGAGGGGACAGGGGAACGAGCAGTACTTC; CDR3 protein: CASQRGQGNEQYF
J gene: TRBJ2-5; D gene: .; V gene: TRBV7-9; clone size: .; CDR3 DNA: TGTGCCAGCAGCCTTATGATAGACAGGTTACAAGAGACCCAGTACTTC; CDR3 protein: CASSLMIDRLQETQYF
J gene: TRBJ1-5; D gene: .; V gene: TRBV27; clone size: .; CDR3 DNA: TGTGCCAGCAGTCACAGGGTTGGCAATCAGCCCCAGCATTTT; CDR3 protein: CASSHRVGNQPQHF
J gene: TRBJ1-2; D gene: .; V gene: TRBV7-2; clone size: .; CDR3 DNA: TGTGCCAGCAGCTTAGGGGGACGGTTAGCTAACTATGGCTACACCTTC; CDR3 protein: CASSLGGRLANYGYTF
J gene: TRBJ2-7; D gene: TRBD1; V gene: TRBV28; clone size: .; CDR3 DNA: TGTGCCAGCAGTGAATGGAAGCCGGGACAGGGTGCTGGGGAGCAGTACTTC; CDR3 protein: CASSEWKPGQGAGEQYF
J gene: TRBJ1-5; D gene: .; V gene: TRBV7-9; clone size: few; CDR3 DNA: TGTGCCAGCAGCAGGGGGGATCAGCCCCAGCATTTT; CDR3 protein: CASSRGDQPQHF
J gene: TRBJ1-5; D gene: .; V gene: TRBV6-1; clone size: .; CDR3 DNA: TGTGCCAGCAGTGAAAGGACTAGCAATCAGCCCCAGCATTTT; CDR3 protein: CASSERTSNQPQHF
J gene: TRBJ1-5; D gene: .; V gene: TRBV6-5; clone size: .; CDR3 DNA: TGTGCCAGCAGAACGGTAGCCAATCAGCCCCAGCATTTT; CDR3 protein: CASRTVANQPQHF
J gene: TRBJ2-7; D gene: .; V gene: TRBV28; clone size: once; CDR3 DNA: TGTGCCAGCCACACGGGCCAGATTACCTACGAGCAGTACTTC; CDR3 protein: CASHTGQITYEQYF
J gene: TRBJ1-2; D gene: .; V gene: TRBV4-1; clone size: .; CDR3 DNA: TGCGCCAGCAGCCAAGAGGGTCAGCCGACATGGGGCTACACCTTC; CDR3 protein: CASSQEGQPTWGYTF
J gene: TRBJ2-1; D gene: .; V gene: TRBV6-6; clone size: .; CDR3 DNA: TGTGCCAGCAGTTCCCAGAGGGAGAATGAGCAGTTCTTC; CDR3 protein: CASSSQRENEQFF
J gene: TRBJ1-1; D gene: TRBD1; V gene: TRBV11-2; clone size: .; CDR3 DNA: TGTGCCAGCAGCTTAACGGGACAGGTGAACACTGAAGCTTTCTTT; CDR3 protein: CASSLTGQVNTEAFF
J gene: TRBJ1-1; D gene: .; V gene: TRBV9; clone size: .; CDR3 DNA: TGTGCCAGCACTGATATCCCCGGCAGATTGAACACTGAAGCTTTCTTT; CDR3 protein: CASTDIPGRLNTEAFF
J gene: TRBJ1-4; D gene: TRBD1; V gene: TRBV7-6; clone size: few; CDR3 DNA: TGTGCCAGCAGCCTAAACAGGGGGCCTGGGGAAAAACTGTTTTTT; CDR3 protein: CASSLNRGPGEKLFF
J gene: TRBJ1-5; D gene: .; V gene: TRBV21-1; clone size: .; CDR3 DNA: TGTGCCAGCAGCAAAGAGGCGGGGGGCAATCAGCCCCAGCATTTT; CDR3 protein: CASSKEAGGNQPQHF
J gene: TRBJ2-3; D gene: .; V gene: TRBV7-2; clone size: .; CDR3 DNA: TGTGCCAGCAGCTCTGGGGGCCTCCAGGGGGATACGCAGTATTTT; CDR3 protein: CASSSGGLQGDTQYF
J gene: TRBJ2-5; D gene: .; V gene: TRBV2; clone size: once; CDR3 DNA: TGTGCCAGCAGTGAAAGACTAGGTGGGACCCAGTACTTC; CDR3 protein: CASSERLGGTQYF
J gene: TRBJ1-5; D gene: .; V gene: TRBV27; clone size: .; CDR3 DNA: TGTGCCAGCAGTCCCCAGGGGCGCGGGCAGCCCCAGCATTTT; CDR3 protein: CASSPQGRGQPQHF
J gene: TRBJ1-1; D gene: .; V gene: TRBV19; clone size: .; CDR3 DNA: TGTGCCAGTAGTATCGGAAGGGGCACTGAAGCTTTCTTT; CDR3 protein: CASSIGRGTEAFF
J gene: TRBJ2-7; D gene: TRBD1; V gene: TRBV6-1; clone size: .; CDR3 DNA: TGTGCCAGCAGTGAACCCGCAGGACAGGGGATATGGGGGGAGCAGTACTTC; CDR3 protein: CASSEPAGQGIWGEQYF
J gene: TRBJ2-1; D gene: .; V gene: TRBV5-5; clone size: few; CDR3 DNA: TGTGCCAGCAGCTTGGCCGCGGCGGATTACAATGAGCAGTTCTTC; CDR3 protein: CASSLAAADYNEQFF
J gene: TRBJ1-2; D gene: .; V gene: TRBV11-1; clone size: .; CDR3 DNA: TGTGCCAGCAGTCCCTCCGCTAACTATGGCTACACCTTC; CDR3 protein: CASSPSANYGYTF
J gene: TRBJ2-7; D gene: .; V gene: TRBV27; clone size: .; CDR3 DNA: TGTGCCATCCCCATCCCGGGACATATAATCTACGAGCAGTACTTC; CDR3 protein: CAIPIPGHIIYEQYF
J gene: TRBJ2-5; D gene: .; V gene: TRBV2; clone size: .; CDR3 DNA: TGTGCCAGCAAGTGGTACAGGGCTACCCAAGAGACCCAGTACTTC; CDR3 protein: CASKWYRATQETQYF
J gene: TRBJ2-5; D gene: .; V gene: TRBV5-1; clone size: .; CDR3 DNA: TGCGCCAGCAGCCGTCAAGAGACCCAGTACTTC; CDR3 protein: CASSRQETQYF
J gene: TRBJ2-6; D gene: TRBD1; V gene: TRBV30; clone size: .; CDR3 DNA: TGTGCCTGGTCCCAAAGGGGGCCCCCTGGGGCCAACGTCCTGACTTTC; CDR3 protein: CAWSQRGPPGANVLTF
J gene: TRBJ2-7; D gene: .; V gene: TRBV5-5; clone size: .; CDR3 DNA: TGTGCCAGCAGCTTGGAAGGGTGGCGGTACGAGCAGTACTTC; CDR3 protein: CASSLEGWRYEQYF
J gene: TRBJ1-5; D gene: .; V gene: TRBV5-6; clone size: .; CDR3 DNA: TGTGCCAGCAGCTTGGGGGGGGGCGGTGATCAGCCCCAGCATTTT; CDR3 protein: CASSLGGGGDQPQHF
J gene: TRBJ2-2; D gene: TRBD1; V gene: TRBV7-8; clone size: .; CDR3 DNA: TGTGCCAGCAGCAACCACCGGGACAGGGTAACCGGGGAGCTGTTTTTT; CDR3 protein: CASSNHRDRVTGELFF
J gene: TRBJ2-7; D gene: .; V gene: TRBV5-4; clone size: once; CDR3 DNA: TGTGCCAGCAGCTTGGGGAGTGGGGGGGCCAGGTACGAGCAGTACTTC; CDR3 protein: CASSLGSGGARYEQYF
J gene: TRBJ2-3; D gene: TRBD2; V gene: TRBV5-4; clone size: .; CDR3 DNA: TGTGCCAGCAGCTCGGCTAGCGGAGATACGCAGTATTTT; CDR3 protein: CASSSASGDTQYF
J gene: TRBJ2-5; D gene: .; V gene: TRBV18; clone size: .; CDR3 DNA: TGTGCCAGCTCGCCCACGCGAGCGGATCAAGAGACCCAGTACTTC; CDR3 protein: CASSPTRADQETQYF
J gene: TRBJ2-5; D gene: TRBD2; V gene: TRBV7-8; clone size: .; CDR3 DNA: TGTGCCAGCAGCTTAGTGGCTAGCGGGGAGACCCAGTACTTC; CDR3 protein: CASSLVASGETQYF
J gene: TRBJ1-4; D gene: TRBD1; V gene: TRBV4-1; clone size: .; CDR3 DNA: TGCGCCAGCAGCGGTATTTTGACAGGGGGTATGGAAAAACTGTTTTTT; CDR3 protein: CASSGILTGGMEKLFF
J gene: TRBJ2-7; D gene: .; V gene: TRBV7-2; clone size: many; CDR3 DNA: TGTGCCAGCAGCTTCCGGGACGTATACGAGCAGTACTTC; CDR3 protein: CASSFRDVYEQYF
J gene: TRBJ2-5; D gene: TRBD1; V gene: TRBV5-1; clone size: .; CDR3 DNA: TGCGCCAGCAGCTTGGAGGGGGCTCAAGAGACCCAGTACTTC; CDR3 protein: CASSLEGAQETQYF
J gene: TRBJ1-5; D gene: .; V gene: TRBV7-2; clone size: .; CDR3 DNA: TGTGCCAGCAGCGGCGGGGTTTCGGGTCAGCCCCAGCATTTT; CDR3 protein: CASSGGVSGQPQHF
J gene: TRBJ2-7; D gene: TRBD2; V gene: TRBV27; clone size: once; CDR3 DNA: TGTGCCAGCAGGCGGGGGGGTACTGCCGAGCAGTACTTC; CDR3 protein: CASRRGGTAEQYF
J gene: TRBJ2-1; D gene: .; V gene: TRBV19; clone size: .; CDR3 DNA: TGTGCCAGTAGTTCTCCGGGACAAATATCCTACAATGAGCAGTTCTTC; CDR3 protein: CASSSPGQISYNEQFF
J gene: TRBJ1-4; D gene: TRBD1; V gene: TRBV4-1; clone size: .; CDR3 DNA: TGCGCCAGCAGCCAAACCGGGACAGCGGACCGTAATGAAAAACTGTTTTTT; CDR3 protein: CASSQTGTADRNEKLFF
J gene: TRBJ2-1; D gene: TRBD2; V gene: TRBV7-2; clone size: .; CDR3 DNA: TGTGCCAGCAGCTCTCCGGGACTAGCGGGGGGGCCCTCCTACAATGAGCAGTTCTTC; CDR3 protein: CASSSPGLAGGPSYNEQFF
J gene: TRBJ1-1; D gene: .; V gene: TRBV5-1; clone size: .; CDR3 DNA: TGCGCCAGCAGCTTGGTGCCAAGTGTGACTGAAGCTTTCTTT; CDR3 protein: CASSLVPSVTEAFF
J gene: TRBJ1-5; D gene: TRBD1; V gene: TRBV7-3; clone size: .; CDR3 DNA: TGTGCCAGCAGCCCCTGGACAGGGAAAAGCAATCAGCCCCAGCATTTT; CDR3 protein: CASSPWTGKSNQPQHF
J gene: TRBJ2-1; D gene: .; V gene: TRBV6-6; clone size: .; CDR3 DNA: TGTGCCAGCATATATCAGATAGCGCCCTACAATGAGCAGTTCTTC; CDR3 protein: CASIYQIAPYNEQFF
J gene: TRBJ2-5; D gene: .; V gene: TRBV5-5; clone size: once; CDR3 DNA: TGTGCCAGCAGCTTGTTGTCACAACAAGAGACCCAGTACTTC; CDR3 protein: CASSLLSQQETQYF
J gene: TRBJ1-2; D gene: .; V gene: TRBV4-2; clone size: few; CDR3 DNA: TGTGCCAGCAGCCAAGATGGACTGGGCTACACCTTC; CDR3 protein: CASSQDGLGYTF
J gene: TRBJ2-2; D gene: .; V gene: TRBV5-1; clone size: once; CDR3 DNA: TGCGCCAGCAGCTTGGGGAGTCACACCGGGGAGCTGTTTTTT; CDR3 protein: CASSLGSHTGELFF
J gene: TRBJ1-5; D gene: TRBD1; V gene: TRBV27; clone size: .; CDR3 DNA: TGTGCCACCTCTTTCGGAACAGGGGTGGATCAGCCCCAGCATTTT; CDR3 protein: CATSFGTGVDQPQHF
J gene: TRBJ1-1; D gene: .; V gene: TRBV9; clone size: .; CDR3 DNA: TGTGCCAGCAGCCCGTTATCAAACACTGAAGCTTTCTTT; CDR3 protein: CASSPLSNTEAFF
J gene: TRBJ2-7; D gene: .; V gene: TRBV5-4; clone size: .; CDR3 DNA: TGTGCCAGCAGCTTGGGGGGCAGGGACTACGAGCAGTACTTC; CDR3 protein: CASSLGGRDYEQYF
J gene: TRBJ2-4; D gene: .; V gene: TRBV2; clone size: .; CDR3 DNA: TGTGCCAGCAGTAACAGGGGGGGAATTCAGTACTTC; CDR3 protein: CASSNRGGIQYF
J gene: TRBJ2-7; D gene: TRBD1; V gene: TRBV4-1; clone size: .; CDR3 DNA: TGCGCCAGCAGCCAAGATCCCCTCGGACAGGGTCCCTCCTACGAGCAGTACTTC; CDR3 protein: CASSQDPLGQGPSYEQYF
J gene: TRBJ1-1; D gene: .; V gene: TRBV30; clone size: .; CDR3 DNA: TGTGCCTGGAGCCAGGGCGACGGCACTGAAGCTTTCTTT; CDR3 protein: CAWSQGDGTEAFF
J gene: TRBJ2-3; D gene: .; V gene: TRBV2; clone size: .; CDR3 DNA: TGTGCCAGCAGTGAACCAGATACGCAGTATTTT; CDR3 protein: CASSEPDTQYF
J gene: TRBJ2-5; D gene: .; V gene: TRBV5-4; clone size: .; CDR3 DNA: TGTGCCAGCAGCTTGGCAGGTCCCAACGGGGAGACCCAGTACTTC; CDR3 protein: CASSLAGPNGETQYF
J gene: TRBJ2-7; D gene: .; V gene: TRBV7-6; clone size: .; CDR3 DNA: TGTGCCAGCAGCTCATACATGAGCCACGAGCAGTACTTC; CDR3 protein: CASSSYMSHEQYF
J gene: TRBJ1-4; D gene: .; V gene: TRBV5-6; clone size: .; CDR3 DNA: TGTGCCAGCAGCTTAAGGCAAGCAGACGAAAAACTGTTTTTT; CDR3 protein: CASSLRQADEKLFF